These 32 T cell receptor beta chains were sequenced from one sample in a study of CD8 T cells in Susac syndrome. Random hexamers were used to reverse transcribe an amount of roughly 0.5 to 1 ug RNA. TCRdb redid the calling of the immunoSEQ multiplex PCR reads with MiXCR, one entry per CDR3 protein. The table has fewer than 150,000 distinct CDR3 sequences, approximately 95% seen once. Source material: CD8+ T cells from PBMCs. Receptor source: a human donor in good health.

The chain links TRBV19 to TRBJ2-1; D unclear. This CDR3 is 13 amino acids long. Germline CDR1 LNHDA, CDR2 SQIVND (reference sequence). Trimming removed 10 bases at V and 0 bases at J, with 10 bases between. The CDR3 loop reads CATGSYSYNEQFF. In nucleotides, the CDR3 is TGTGCCACGGGTTCGTACTCCTACAATGAGCAGTTCTTC.

CDR3 coding DNA: TGTGCCAGCAGCTTTAGTTCCGAGCAGTACTTC. It encodes CASSFSSEQYF. The chain links TRBV7-8 to TRBJ2-7; D uncertain. V lost 3 bases and J lost 6, with 6 bases in between. This CDR3 spans 11 amino acids. Looked up from germline, CDR1 is SGHVS and CDR2 is FQNEAQ.

V usage is TRBV4-3 and J usage is TRBJ2-6, with D unresolved. The CDR3 length is 18 residues. Trimming took 1 base from V and 0 from J, leaving 13 bases between them. The germline gives CDR1 LGHNA, CDR2 YSLEER. CDR3 loop: CASSQGHGQGSGANVLTF. The CDR3 DNA sequence: TGCGCCAGCAGCCAAGGGCACGGGCAAGGCTCTGGGGCCAACGTCCTGACTTTC.

The chain joins TRBV6-6 to TRBJ2-1, with D maybe TRBD2 (6 bases). Looked up from germline, CDR1 is MNHNY and CDR2 is SVGAGI (reference sequence). The CDR3 extends over 14 amino acids. The V end was cut by 2 bases, the J end by 6 bases, with 11 bases between. In nucleotides, the CDR3 is TGTGCCAGCAGTTACACCACCGGGAGCAATGAGCAGTTCTTC. Translation: CASSYTTGSNEQFF.

This clonotype was detected only a few times. V gene TRBV7-9 combines with J gene TRBJ2-7; unclear D gene. From germline, CDR1 is SEHNR and CDR2 FQNEAQ (reference sequence). V lost 7 bases to trimming and J lost 0 bases, with 10 bases between them. This CDR3 spans 13 amino acids. This chain's CDR3 is CASTPPSSYEQYF. Written as DNA, the CDR3 is TGTGCCAGCACCCCGCCGAGCTCCTACGAGCAGTACTTC.

The chain is built from TRBV7-9 and TRBJ2-5, with 7 bases lining up with TRBD1. Trimming cost V 5 bases and J 1 base; bases outside gene matches: 10. CDR1 and CDR2 from the germline V gene are SEHNR and FQNEAQ (reference sequence). CDR3 size: 16 residues. CDR3 DNA sequence: TGTGCCAGCAGCAACCCCCGGACAGGCCGCCAAGAGACCCAGTACTTC. Translating it yields CASSNPRTGRQETQYF. Complete variable domain (other parts from reference TRBV7-9 and TRBJ2-5): DTGVSQNPRHKITKRGQNVTFRCDPISEHNRLYWYRQTLGQGPEFLTYFQNEAQLEKSRLLSDRFSAERPKGSFSTLEIQRTEQGDSAMYLCASSNPRTGRQETQYFGPGTRLLVL.

The chain combines TRBV28 with TRBJ2-1; 7 bases line up with TRBD2. The CDR3 length is 16 residues. V shed 2 bases, J shed 2 bases, and the junction held 6 bases outside the gene matches. Germline CDR1 MDHEN, CDR2 SYDVKM. In nucleotides, the CDR3 is TGTGCCAGCAGTTTAGGAGCGGGAATCCCCTACAATGAGCAGTTCTTC. It specifies CASSLGAGIPYNEQFF.

V is TRBV27 and J is TRBJ2-7; 7 nucleotides agree with TRBD2. With 2 bases clipped from V and 6 bases from J, the junction kept 7 bases outside the gene matches. This CDR3 has 14 amino acids. Germline CDR1 MNHEY, CDR2 SMNVEV (reference sequence). CDR3 nucleotides: TGTGCCAGCAGTTTAGTGGCGGGAGCGGGCGAGCAGTACTTC. This translates into CASSLVAGAGEQYF.

This chain connects TRBV27 to TRBJ2-5; the D gene is possibly TRBD1 (5 bases). CDR3 size: 15 residues. The germline V gene encodes CDR1 MNHEY and CDR2 SMNVEV (reference sequence). V lost 8 bases to trimming and J lost 5 bases, with 21 bases between them. The CDR3: CASSFEAGLRETQYF. CDR3 nucleotides: TGTGCCAGCTCCTTTGAGGCAGGGTTACGGGAGACCCAGTACTTC.

The rearrangement links TRBV7-9 to TRBJ2-2; no clear D gene. CDR1 SEHNR and CDR2 FQNEAQ come from the germline V gene (reference sequence). Between the trimmed V and J ends, which lost 2 bases and 10 bases, there was a span of 2 bases. The CDR3 consists of 10 residues. CDR3 in DNA: TGTGCCAGCAGCTTATTGGAGCTGTTTTTT. Amino acids: CASSLLELFF.

V gene TRBV27 combines with J gene TRBJ1-5, with unresolved D. This CDR3 spans 14 amino acids. CDR1 MNHEY and CDR2 SMNVEV come from the germline V gene (reference sequence). The ends were cut back, 4 bases at V and 3 bases at J, with 10 bases in the middle. The CDR3 bases are TGTGCCAGCAGTTATCAGGCTGACAATCAGCCCCAGCATTTT. Translating gives CASSYQADNQPQHF.

The rearrangement joins TRBV4-3 to TRBJ2-7; no clear D gene. The V gene lost 2 bases and the J gene lost 1 base, with 6 bases spanning the gap. CDR1 and CDR2 from the germline V gene are LGHNA and YSLEER. The CDR3 covers 13 residues. CDR3: CASSQHSSYEQYF. In DNA form, the CDR3 reads TGCGCCAGCAGCCAACACAGTTCCTACGAGCAGTACTTC.

The chain recombines TRBV20-1 with TRBJ2-1; 7 bases align to TRBD2. Per germline, CDR1 DFQATT and CDR2 SNEGSKA (reference sequence). The CDR3 is made up of 16 amino acids. The V segment lost 3 bases and the J segment 0 bases; nucleotides outside the gene matches: 8. The CDR3 sequence: CSASPTGGPSYNEQFF. CDR3 sequence (DNA): TGCAGTGCTAGTCCCACGGGAGGACCCTCCTACAATGAGCAGTTCTTC.

The chain joins TRBV7-9 to TRBJ2-7; TRBD1 or TRBD2 may be the D gene (5 bases each). CDR1 SEHNR and CDR2 FQNEAQ come from the germline V gene (reference sequence). There are 12 residues in the CDR3. Trimming took off 5 bases at V and 5 bases at J, with 10 bases between the two ends. The CDR3 bases are TGTGCCAGCAGCCTAGGGACCGACGAGCAGTACTTC. This translates into CASSLGTDEQYF.

V gene TRBV20-1 combines with J gene TRBJ2-5; perhaps D is TRBD1 or TRBD2 (7 bases each). Between the trimmed V and J ends, which lost 3 bases and 3 bases, there was a span of 29 bases. This CDR3 spans 19 amino acids. Germline values: CDR1 DFQATT, CDR2 SNEGSKA (reference sequence). The CDR3 reads CSASQGGQWSKRRKETQYF. In DNA form, the CDR3 reads TGCAGTGCTAGCCAGGGGGGGCAGTGGAGCAAGCGGAGAAAAGAGACCCAGTACTTC.

This chain connects TRBV28 to TRBJ1-1, with D possibly being TRBD1 (6 bases). V lost 6 bases and J lost 6, with 20 bases in between. From germline, CDR1 is MDHEN and CDR2 SYDVKM. This CDR3 region has 15 residues. This CDR3 is CASRSYRVPLSEAFF. CDR3 in DNA: TGTGCCAGCAGGTCCTACAGGGTACCCCTGTCTGAAGCTTTCTTT.

The V call is TRBV29-1, the J call TRBJ2-3; 13 bases fit TRBD2. Germline assignment: CDR1 SQVTM and CDR2 ANQGSEA. CDR3 length: 14 residues. V lost 4 bases and J lost 4; bases outside the gene matches: 2. For the CDR3, the DNA is TGCAGCGTTGGGACTAGCGGGAGCCCAGATACGCAGTATTTT. Residues: CSVGTSGSPDTQYF.

This clonotype has just one count. The chain joins TRBV7-9 to TRBJ2-7; D is tentatively TRBD1 or TRBD2 (5 bases each). The germline gives CDR1 SEHNR, CDR2 FQNEAQ (reference sequence). The CDR3 is 14 residues long. Trimming took off 2 bases at V and 5 bases at J, with 13 bases between the two ends. Here the CDR3 reads CASSLWGNGDEQYF. CDR3 DNA sequence: TGTGCCAGCAGCTTATGGGGGAATGGCGACGAGCAGTACTTC.

V gene TRBV7-8 combines with J gene TRBJ1-1; TRBD1 agrees at 7 bases. The CDR3 runs to 15 residues. With 5 bases clipped from V and 1 base from J, the junction kept 7 bases outside the gene matches. Per the germline V gene, CDR1 is SGHVS and CDR2 is FQNEAQ. CDR3 sequence (DNA): TGTGCCAGCAGCGCAGGGGACAGATCGAACACTGAAGCTTTCTTT. Residues: CASSAGDRSNTEAFF.

The V and J genes are TRBV20-1 and TRBJ2-7; tentatively, D is TRBD2 (7 bases). Germline CDR1 DFQATT, CDR2 SNEGSKA (reference sequence). V was clipped by 3 bases and J by 2 bases, with 17 bases between them. CDR3 length equals 15 residues. The CDR3 here is CSARGGGSATYEQYF. In DNA, the CDR3 is TGCAGTGCTAGGGGGGGCGGGAGCGCGACCTACGAGCAGTACTTC.

Written as DNA, the CDR3 is TGTGCCAGCAGCGCGGGACCAGTCACTGAAGCTTTCTTT. Translation: CASSAGPVTEAFF. This chain uses TRBV9 with TRBJ1-1; tentative D call: TRBD1 (5 bases). Germline lookup yields CDR1 SGDLS and CDR2 YYNGEE. V was pared by 3 bases and J by 4 bases, with 10 bases between. The CDR3 totals 13 residues. The variable domain in full, completed from reference TRBV9 and TRBJ1-1, reads DSGVTQTPKHLITATGQRVTLRCSPRSGDLSVYWYQQSLDQGLQFLIQYYNGEERAKGNILERFSAQQFPDLHSELNLSSLELGDSALYFCASSAGPVTEAFFGQGTRLTVV.

The J gene is TRBJ2-7, the V gene TRBV14, with D possibly being TRBD2 (6 bases). Germline CDR1 reads SGHDN; CDR2 reads FVKESK. V lost 4 bases and J 0 bases, leaving 10 bases between the germline ends. CDR3 length: 14 amino acids. The CDR3 is CASSRDSDSYEQYF. In DNA, the CDR3 is TGTGCCAGCAGCCGGGACTCGGACTCCTACGAGCAGTACTTC.

The DNA for the CDR3 is TGTGCCAGCAGCCCCGAGACGGGAAGCAATCAGCCCCAGCATTTT. This sequence encodes CASSPETGSNQPQHF. This rearrangement joins TRBV6-2 or TRBV6-3 to TRBJ1-5, with unresolved D. The CDR3 spans 15 residues. V gave up 6 bases and J gave up 1 base, with 13 bases separating them. From germline, CDR1 is MNHEY and CDR2 SVGEGT.

This clonotype is a singleton in its sample. This chain connects TRBV5-1 to TRBJ2-7, with D possibly called TRBD1 or TRBD2 (5 bases each). The CDR3 runs to 13 residues. Germline lookup yields CDR1 SGHRS and CDR2 YFSETQ. V lost 2 bases to trimming and J lost 4 bases, with 10 bases between them. The CDR3 region is CASSFDWGYEQYF. The CDR3 DNA is TGCGCCAGCAGCTTCGATTGGGGGTACGAGCAGTACTTC.

The genes are TRBV20-1 and TRBJ1-2; D call uncertain. V was clipped by 5 bases and J by 3 bases, with 16 bases between them. The CDR3 covers 14 residues. Germline CDR1 DFQATT, CDR2 SNEGSKA (reference sequence). This CDR3 is CSAPFAGLDYGYTF. In DNA form, the CDR3 reads TGCAGTGCTCCATTCGCAGGACTCGACTATGGCTACACCTTC.

This chain links TRBV15 with TRBJ1-4, with D uncertain. The CDR3 loop spans 16 amino acids. The germline V and J ends were trimmed by 1 base and 0 bases, with 9 bases remaining between them. Germline lookup yields CDR1 LNHNV and CDR2 YYDKDF (reference sequence). The CDR3 sequence: CATSRVRGATNEKLFF. As DNA, the CDR3 is TGTGCCACCAGCAGAGTTCGGGGTGCAACTAATGAAAAACTGTTTTTT.

J is TRBJ2-5 and V is TRBV30; TRBD1 is a possible D gene (5 bases). The V gene's germline CDR1 is GTSNPN and CDR2 SVGIG (reference sequence). This CDR3 has 10 residues. Trimming cost V 7 bases and J 5 bases, with 8 bases left between them. The CDR3 nucleotides read TGTGCCTCAGGGTGGGAGACCCAGTACTTC. This translates into CASGWETQYF.

This clonotype has only one observation. This chain joins TRBV2 and TRBJ2-1, with TRBD1 as a possible D gene (6 bases). Germline CDR1 SNHLY, CDR2 FYNNEI. V lost 4 bases, J lost 4 bases, and 11 bases lay in between. This CDR3 region has 14 residues. DNA for the CDR3: TGTGCCAGCAGTGCCCGGGACACATACAATGAGCAGTTCTTC. Protein sequence: CASSARDTYNEQFF.

About this clonotype: Compared with germline, one end of the junction differs, possibly owing to a read error. V and J are TRBV27 and TRBJ2-7; D gene ambiguous. The CDR3 loop spans 15 amino acids. The germline gives CDR1 MNHEY, CDR2 SMNVEV (reference sequence). The CDR3 here is CASSFTFEASHEQYF. The CDR3 coding sequence is TGTGCCAGCAGTTTCACCTTTGAGGCCTCCCACGAGCAGTACTTC.

This clonotype was counted once. V gene TRBV7-9 combines with J gene TRBJ2-5, with a weak D call TRBD2 (5 bases). Germline CDR1 is SEHNR and CDR2 is FQNEAQ (reference sequence). V gave up 3 bases and J gave up 5 bases, with 16 bases separating them. The CDR3 consists of 15 residues. The CDR3 DNA sequence: TGTGCCAGCAGCTTCCTAGCAAGACTGGGGGAGACCCAGTACTTC. Translation gives CASSFLARLGETQYF.

The chain links TRBV2 to TRBJ2-7; D possibly corresponds to TRBD1 (6 bases). V lost 1 base and J 2 bases, leaving 12 bases between the germline ends. The CDR3 extends over 15 amino acids. Germline CDR1 reads SNHLY; CDR2 reads FYNNEI. The CDR3 nucleotides are TGTGCCAGCAGTGAAGGAGGGACACCAGCCTACGAGCAGTACTTC. It codes for CASSEGGTPAYEQYF.

This clonotype was observed a single time. The chain joins TRBV9 to TRBJ2-2; D gene ambiguous. Trimming removed 7 bases at V and 3 bases at J, with 10 bases between. Germline CDR1 and CDR2: SGDLS and YYNGEE. CDR3 length: 13 residues. CDR3 sequence: CASQFTDTGELFF. CDR3 nucleotide sequence: TGTGCCAGCCAATTCACTGACACCGGGGAGCTGTTTTTT.